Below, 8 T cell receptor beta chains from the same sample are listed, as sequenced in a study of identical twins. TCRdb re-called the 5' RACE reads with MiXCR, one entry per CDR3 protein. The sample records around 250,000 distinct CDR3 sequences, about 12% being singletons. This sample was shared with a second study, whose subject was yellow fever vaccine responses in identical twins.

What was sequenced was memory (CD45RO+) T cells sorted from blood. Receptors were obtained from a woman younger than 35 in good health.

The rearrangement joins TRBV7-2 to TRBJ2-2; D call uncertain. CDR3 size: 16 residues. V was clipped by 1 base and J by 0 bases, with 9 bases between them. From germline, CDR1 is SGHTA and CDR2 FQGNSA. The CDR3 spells CASSLVITANTGELFF. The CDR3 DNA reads TGTGCCAGCAGCTTAGTTATCACGGCGAACACCGGGGAGCTGTTTTTT.

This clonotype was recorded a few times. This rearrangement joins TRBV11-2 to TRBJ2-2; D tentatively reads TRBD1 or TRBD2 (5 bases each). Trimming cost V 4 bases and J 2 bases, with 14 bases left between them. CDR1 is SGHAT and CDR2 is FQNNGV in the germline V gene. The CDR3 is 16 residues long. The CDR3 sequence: CASSSQGRTNTGELFF. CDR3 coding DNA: TGTGCCAGCAGCTCTCAGGGACGGACTAACACCGGGGAGCTGTTTTTT.

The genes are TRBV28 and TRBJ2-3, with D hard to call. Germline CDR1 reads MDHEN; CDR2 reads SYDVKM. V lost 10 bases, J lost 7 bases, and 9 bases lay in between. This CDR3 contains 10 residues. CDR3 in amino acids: CATLRNTQYF. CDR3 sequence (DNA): TGTGCCACCCTTCGAAATACGCAGTATTTT.

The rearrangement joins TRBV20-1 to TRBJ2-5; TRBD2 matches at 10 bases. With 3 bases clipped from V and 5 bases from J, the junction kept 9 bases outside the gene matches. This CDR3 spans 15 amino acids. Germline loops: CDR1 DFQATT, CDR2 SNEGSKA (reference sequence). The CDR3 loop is CSASSAGGPWETQYF. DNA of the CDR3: TGCAGTGCTAGTTCAGCGGGGGGGCCTTGGGAGACCCAGTACTTC.

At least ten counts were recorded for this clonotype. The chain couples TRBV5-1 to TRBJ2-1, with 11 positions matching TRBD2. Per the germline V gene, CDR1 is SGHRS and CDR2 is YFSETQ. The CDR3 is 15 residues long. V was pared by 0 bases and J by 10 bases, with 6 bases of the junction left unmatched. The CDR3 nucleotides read TGCGCCAGCAGCTTGGATGGTAGCGGGAGGGGAGAGCAGTTCTTC. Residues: CASSLDGSGRGEQFF.

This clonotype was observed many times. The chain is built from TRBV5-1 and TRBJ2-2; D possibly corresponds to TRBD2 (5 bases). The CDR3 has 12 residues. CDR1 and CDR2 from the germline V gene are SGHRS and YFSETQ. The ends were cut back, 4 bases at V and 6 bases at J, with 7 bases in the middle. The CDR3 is CASSAEAGELFF. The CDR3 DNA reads TGCGCCAGCAGCGCGGAGGCCGGGGAGCTGTTTTTT.

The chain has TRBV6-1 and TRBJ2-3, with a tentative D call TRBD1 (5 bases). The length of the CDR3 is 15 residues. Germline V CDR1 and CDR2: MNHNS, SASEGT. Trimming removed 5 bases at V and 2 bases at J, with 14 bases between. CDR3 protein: CASSTKTELTDTQYF. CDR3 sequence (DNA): TGTGCCAGCAGTACCAAGACAGAACTCACAGATACGCAGTATTTT.

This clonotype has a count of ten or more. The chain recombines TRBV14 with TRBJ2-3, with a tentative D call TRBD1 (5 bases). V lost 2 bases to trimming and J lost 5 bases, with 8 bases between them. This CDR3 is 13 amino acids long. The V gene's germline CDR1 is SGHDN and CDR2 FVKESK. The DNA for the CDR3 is TGTGCCAGCAGCCAAATTCAGGGAGATACGCAGTATTTT. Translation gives CASSQIQGDTQYF.